The rows below give T cell receptor beta chains drawn from one sample of a study of blood T cell repertoires in COVID-19. Profiling relied on immunoSEQ multiplex PCR, and the TCRdb table lists in-frame clones only, not all of them. The sample has under 95,000 clones; approximately 83% are singletons. The sequenced material came from peripheral blood. The receptor set was obtained from a woman over 75 with acute or convalescent COVID-19. The CDR3 runs from the conserved cysteine through the conserved F or W. A D gene is named only where the DNA matches it firmly. The listing skips clone size in some rows; elsewhere it reads once, few, many or a size class.

-,TRBJ1-1,TRBD1,13,TRBV7-9,CASSQLRTGRPFF,TGTGCCAGCAGCCAGCTAAGGACAGGTCGGCCTTTCTTT
-,TRBJ2-1,-,16,TRBV21-1,CASSRRTSCTYNEQFF,TGTGCCAGCAGCCGACGGACTAGTTGCACCTACAATGAGCAGTTCTTC
-,TRBJ2-7,TRBD1,14,TRBV27,CASSLRQGPYEQYF,TGTGCCAGCAGTTTAAGACAGGGTCCCTACGAGCAGTACTTC
-,TRBJ1-6,TRBD1,18,TRBV4-1,CASSHRDSYFSYNSPLHF,TGCGCCAGCAGCCACCGGGACAGCTACTTCTCCTATAATTCACCCCTCCACTTT
-,TRBJ1-2,-,13,TRBV6-5,CASSRTAGYGYTF,TGTGCCAGCAGCCGGACAGCAGGGTATGGCTACACCTTC
-,TRBJ2-3,-,14,TRBV6-5,CASTTGTSTDTQYF,TGTGCCAGCACGACGGGAACTAGCACAGATACGCAGTATTTT
-,TRBJ2-5,TRBD2,14,TRBV19,CASSTRLAGETQYF,TGTGCCAGTAGTACCCGACTAGCGGGAGAGACCCAGTACTTC
-,TRBJ2-1,TRBD1,15,TRBV5-4,CASSLPGTENNEQFF,TGTGCCAGCAGCTTACCCGGGACAGAAAACAATGAGCAGTTCTTC
-,TRBJ1-2,TRBD1,17,TRBV3-1/TRBV3-2,CASSPGQGRGNGYGYTF,TGTGCCAGCAGCCCGGGACAGGGAAGGGGGAACGGCTATGGCTACACCTTC
few,TRBJ2-2,TRBD2,18,TRBV5-1,CASSSSGLADKGTGELFF,TGCGCCAGCAGCTCCAGTGGGCTAGCGGATAAGGGAACCGGGGAGCTGTTTTTT
-,TRBJ1-5,-,13,TRBV3-1/TRBV3-2,CASSQESRQPQHF,TGTGCCAGCAGCCAAGAATCTCGTCAGCCCCAGCATTTT
-,TRBJ2-3,TRBD2,16,TRBV12-5,CASGLGTSGRTDTQYF,TGTGCTAGTGGTTTGGGGACTAGCGGGCGCACAGATACGCAGTATTTT
-,TRBJ2-5,-,15,TRBV19,CASRGVGGSGGTQYF,TGTGCCAGTAGGGGGGTTGGGGGCTCGGGCGGGACCCAGTACTTC
once,TRBJ2-2,TRBD1,15,TRBV24-1,CATSGQGAYTGELFF,TGTGCCACCAGTGGGCAGGGGGCTTATACCGGGGAGCTGTTTTTT
-,TRBJ2-2,-,13,TRBV12-3/TRBV12-4,CASSLGATGELFF,TGTGCCAGCAGTTTAGGAGCTACCGGGGAGCTGTTTTTT
-,TRBJ2-5,-,14,TRBV7-2,CASSLLGDQETQYF,TGTGCCAGCAGCTTACTCGGGGACCAAGAGACCCAGTACTTC
-,TRBJ2-1,TRBD2,15,TRBV29-1,CSVLLAGGPGGEQFF,TGCAGCGTGCTTCTAGCGGGAGGGCCAGGGGGTGAGCAGTTCTTC
once,TRBJ2-7,-,13,TRBV12-3/TRBV12-4,CASTRRGTYEQYF,TGTGCCAGCACCCGACGGGGAACCTACGAGCAGTACTTC
-,TRBJ1-3,-,13,TRBV5-4,CASSLDGGNTIYF,TGTGCCAGCAGCTTGGACGGTGGAAACACCATATATTTT
-,TRBJ2-1,TRBD2,14,TRBV2,CASSVSGVVDEQFF,TGTGCCAGCAGTGTAAGCGGGGTAGTCGATGAGCAGTTCTTC
-,TRBJ1-6,-,15,TRBV18,CASSPGAGGNSPLHF,TGTGCCAGCTCACCAGGGGCAGGCGGAAATTCACCCCTCCACTTT
-,TRBJ2-1,TRBD1,16,TRBV6-2/TRBV6-3,CASSSRTGFGNNEQFF,TGTGCCAGCAGTTCACGGACAGGGTTTGGTAACAATGAGCAGTTCTTC
-,TRBJ1-4,-,15,TRBV5-6,CASSPGTNTHEKLFF,TGTGCCAGCAGTCCTGGGACAAACACACACGAAAAACTGTTTTTT
few,TRBJ1-5,TRBD1,16,TRBV7-2,CASSIRDRGLEQPQHF,TGTGCCAGCAGCATCCGGGACAGGGGGCTGGAGCAGCCCCAGCATTTT
-,TRBJ1-6,-,14,TRBV3-1/TRBV3-2,CASSQSSGGSPLHF,TGTGCCAGCAGCCAAAGCTCAGGTGGGTCACCCCTCCACTTT
-,TRBJ1-6,-,13,TRBV12-3/TRBV12-4,CASSNNRNSPLHF,TGTGCCAGCAGCAACAACAGAAATTCACCCCTCCACTTT
few,TRBJ1-4,-,15,TRBV7-2,CASSYDIATNEKLFF,TGTGCCAGCAGCTACGACATCGCAACTAATGAAAAACTGTTTTTT
-,TRBJ1-5,-,16,TRBV4-2,CASSQDRQYSNQPQHF,TGTGCCAGCAGCCAAGATCGACAATATAGCAATCAGCCCCAGCATTTT
once,TRBJ1-1,-,15,TRBV15,CATSRGGGSNTEAFF,TGTGCCACCAGCAGAGGAGGCGGAAGTAACACTGAAGCTTTCTTT
-,TRBJ2-4,-,15,TRBV6-5,CASSYARQGKNIQYF,TGTGCCAGCAGTTACGCCCGCCAGGGAAAAAACATTCAGTACTTC
few,TRBJ2-1,-,14,TRBV10-3,CAISDQTGLNEQFF,TGTGCCATCAGTGATCAAACAGGGTTAAATGAGCAGTTCTTC
-,TRBJ2-5,-,14,TRBV3-1/TRBV3-2,CASSQDPNGLTQYF,TGTGCCAGCAGCCAAGATCCTAACGGTTTGACCCAGTACTTC
-,TRBJ2-3,-,13,TRBV3-1/TRBV3-2,CASSPPGTDTQYF,TGTGCCAGCAGCCCCCCCGGCACAGATACGCAGTATTTT
-,TRBJ2-7,-,11,TRBV21-1,CARLGPYEQYF,TGTGCCAGGCTGGGGCCCTACGAGCAGTACTTC
-,TRBJ2-1,TRBD1,15,TRBV28,CASSSGQGSYNEQFF,TGTGCCAGCAGTTCCGGACAGGGCTCCTACAATGAGCAGTTCTTC
few,TRBJ2-3,-,14,TRBV7-9,CASSLEWRPDTQYF,TGTGCCAGCAGCTTAGAGTGGAGGCCAGATACGCAGTATTTT
-,TRBJ2-2,-,16,TRBV12-2,CASRHRLAGLAGELFF,TGTGCAAGTCGTCACAGACTAGCGGGGCTCGCCGGGGAGCTGTTTTTT
-,TRBJ2-7,-,11,TRBV7-8,CASSLTYEQYF,TGTGCCAGCAGCCTTACCTACGAGCAGTACTTC
-,TRBJ2-2,-,12,TRBV6-1,CASSEATGELFF,TGTGCCAGCAGTGAGGCCACCGGGGAGCTGTTTTTT
-,TRBJ1-1,-,13,TRBV2,CASPRYVNTEAFF,TGTGCCAGCCCCCGGTACGTGAACACTGAAGCTTTCTTT
-,TRBJ2-2,-,16,TRBV10-3,CAIRKQGLQSVRELFF,TGTGCCATCAGGAAACAGGGTTTACAGAGTGTCCGGGAGCTGTTTTTT
-,TRBJ2-7,TRBD1,16,TRBV11-3,CASSHHPRDRVYEQYF,TGTGCCAGCAGCCACCATCCCCGGGACAGGGTTTACGAGCAGTACTTC
-,TRBJ1-4,-,14,TRBV6-5,CASSNPGSDEKLFF,TGTGCCAGCAGTAACCCAGGGTCGGATGAAAAACTGTTTTTT
-,TRBJ1-5,TRBD1,13,TRBV28,CASRQGANQPQHF,TGTGCCAGCAGACAGGGGGCCAATCAGCCCCAGCATTTT
-,TRBJ2-7,TRBD1,15,TRBV18,CASSPSGTGGQEQYF,TGTGCCAGCTCGCCCAGCGGGACAGGGGGTCAGGAGCAGTACTTC
once,TRBJ1-4,-,13,TRBV5-1,CASSLGGFEKLFF,TGCGCCAGCAGCTTGGGAGGGTTTGAAAAACTGTTTTTT
-,TRBJ2-1,TRBD1,13,TRBV23-1,CASSHDRDNEQFF,TGCGCCAGCAGTCATGACAGGGACAATGAGCAGTTCTTC
-,TRBJ1-2,-,14,TRBV11-2,CASSPDRSNYGYTF,TGTGCCAGCAGCCCAGACAGATCTAACTATGGCTACACCTTC
-,TRBJ1-5,-,14,TRBV9,CASSGRRRDQPQHF,TGTGCCAGCAGCGGACGAAGGCGGGATCAGCCCCAGCATTTT
-,TRBJ2-2,TRBD1,14,TRBV3-1/TRBV3-2,CASSQRTGSGELFF,TGTGCCAGCAGCCAACGGACAGGGTCTGGGGAGCTGTTTTTT
-,TRBJ1-5,-,14,TRBV5-1,CAPREQYSNQPQHF,TGCGCCCCCAGGGAACAGTATAGCAATCAGCCCCAGCATTTT
-,TRBJ1-2,-,14,TRBV18,CASSPRIGRGGYTF,TGTGCCAGCTCACCACGGATAGGGCGGGGTGGCTACACCTTC
-,TRBJ2-3,-,12,TRBV27,CASSFQGGTQYF,TGTGCCAGCAGTTTTCAGGGGGGTACGCAGTATTTT
-,TRBJ2-7,TRBD2,17,TRBV4-3,CASSQDGRAGAGTEQYF,TGCGCCAGCAGCCAAGATGGTAGGGCGGGAGCCGGTACCGAGCAGTACTTC
once,TRBJ1-3,-,16,TRBV18,CASSPRTEGVGNTIYF,TGTGCCAGCTCACCACGGACCGAGGGGGTCGGAAACACCATATATTTT
-,TRBJ2-7,TRBD2,15,TRBV19,CASSPGLASTYEQYF,TGTGCCAGTAGTCCGGGACTAGCGTCCACCTACGAGCAGTACTTC
-,TRBJ2-2,-,14,TRBV4-1,CASSQGSSFGELFF,TGCGCCAGCAGCCAAGGAAGTAGCTTCGGGGAGCTGTTTTTT
-,TRBJ2-5,-,13,TRBV3-1/TRBV3-2,CASQKADQETQYF,TGTGCCAGTCAAAAAGCCGACCAAGAGACCCAGTACTTC
-,TRBJ2-3,TRBD1,15,TRBV5-1,CASSRGQVSTDTQYF,TGCGCCAGCAGCCGAGGACAGGTTAGCACAGATACGCAGTATTTT